The 20 T cell receptor beta chains below were found in one sample sequenced in a study of blood T cells in healthy people across ages. The second PCR ran about 7 to 12 cycles with a sample-barcoded 5' primer and J-beta primers. TCRdb reprocessed the 5' RACE reads with MiXCR, giving one entry per CDR3 protein. This table holds about 720,000 distinct CDR3 sequences, about a fifth found once. The sequencing sample was made of blood. These receptor sequences come from a man between 65 and 80 years old in good health.

V gene TRBV20-1 combines with J gene TRBJ2-2; 7 bases fit TRBD2. The V gene's germline CDR1 is DFQATT and CDR2 SNEGSKA (reference sequence). The CDR3 covers 14 residues. Unmatched junction bases numbered 8, after V lost 5 bases and J lost 5 bases. The CDR3 coding sequence is TGCAGTGCTGATCACCCCGGGGGGACCGGGGAGCTGTTTTTT. It codes for CSADHPGGTGELFF.

The sample holds a few counts of this clonotype. This chain connects TRBV12-3 or TRBV12-4 to TRBJ1-2; unclear D gene. This CDR3 contains 13 residues. V shed 3 bases and J shed 8 bases, with 13 bases lying between them. CDR3 sequence (DNA): TGTGCCAGCAGTTTGGGTGCTTTTGGGGGCTACACCTTC. This translates into CASSLGAFGGYTF.

On this clonotype itself: The junction shows a germline mismatch at one end, possibly a read error. This chain connects TRBV12-3 or TRBV12-4 to TRBJ1-2; 7 bases are a match to TRBD1. There are 14 residues in the CDR3. The CDR3 region is CASSPGQTFYGYIF. DNA of the CDR3: TGTGCCAGCAGCCCGGGACAGACTTTCTATGGCTACATCTTC.

The V gene is TRBV2, the J gene TRBJ2-3, with 7 bases matching TRBD2. The J segment lost 1 base and the V segment lost 7 bases, leaving 5 bases of the junction unmatched. The CDR3 loop spans 14 amino acids. CDR1 is SNHLY, CDR2 FYNNEI, per germline. The CDR3 nucleotides read TGTGCCAGCACCGAGGCGGGGGGCACAGATACGCAGTATTTT. Its protein is CASTEAGGTDTQYF.

This clonotype was found a few times. The gene calls are TRBV12-5 and TRBJ2-7, with D perhaps matching TRBD1 (6 bases). The CDR3 consists of 11 residues. V lost 6 bases, J lost 7 bases, and 10 bases lay in between. Germline CDR1 is LGHNT and CDR2 is FRNRAP. The CDR3 DNA sequence: TGTGCTAGTGGCCTCGGGACAGAGCAGTACGTC. Protein product: CASGLGTEQYV.

This clonotype was picked up a small number of times. This chain joins TRBV10-2 and TRBJ2-1; D not certain. Germline V gives CDR1 WSHSY, CDR2 SAAADI. The CDR3 totals 12 residues. V lost 6 bases to trimming and J lost 1 base, with 4 bases between them. CDR3 sequence (DNA): TGCGCCAGCAGCGAATCCTACAATGAGCAGTTCTTC. Translation: CASSESYNEQFF.

The chain couples TRBV6-5 to TRBJ2-7; no definite D call. V was trimmed by 3 bases and J by 2 bases, leaving 8 bases between them. The CDR3 is 13 amino acids. Looked up from germline, CDR1 is MNHEY and CDR2 is SVGAGI. The CDR3, as DNA: TGTGCCAGCAGTTATTACGGAGCCTACGAGCAGTACTTC. Its translation: CASSYYGAYEQYF.

The J gene is TRBJ2-5, the V gene TRBV20-1, with 7 bases lining up with TRBD1. The CDR3 is 14 residues long. V was clipped by 5 bases and J by 0 bases; unmatched bases: 6. Germline V lookup: CDR1 DFQATT, CDR2 SNEGSKA (reference sequence). The chain's CDR3 is CSAETGPYQETQYF. The CDR3 bases are TGCAGTGCTGAGACAGGGCCGTACCAAGAGACCCAGTACTTC.

Only a few counts were recorded for this clonotype. J is TRBJ1-2 and V is TRBV6-5; D might be TRBD1 (6 bases). V shed 7 bases and J shed 5 bases, with 17 bases lying between them. The CDR3 contains 14 residues. CDR1 is MNHEY and CDR2 is SVGAGI in the germline V gene. CDR3 sequence: CASNRGTASYGYTF. As DNA, the CDR3 is TGTGCCAGCAATAGGGGGACGGCCAGTTATGGCTACACCTTC.

The rearrangement uses TRBV10-2 and TRBJ1-2; 7 bases match TRBD1. The CDR3 runs 14 residues. V lost 2 bases, J lost 5 bases, and 5 bases stayed unmatched. Germline lookup yields CDR1 WSHSY and CDR2 SAAADI. The CDR3 here is CASSETGQHYGYTF. DNA for the CDR3: TGCGCCAGCAGTGAGACGGGACAGCATTATGGCTACACCTTC.

A few counts support this clonotype. V is TRBV5-1 and J is TRBJ1-5, with D uncertain. Trimming left V 4 bases short and J 5 bases short, with 16 bases between. Germline V gene sequence: CDR1 SGHRS, CDR2 YFSETQ. The CDR3 totals 15 residues. The CDR3 spells CASSPTGPEDQPQHF. CDR3 nucleotides: TGCGCCAGCAGCCCTACCGGGCCTGAGGATCAGCCCCAGCATTTT.

This clonotype appeared a few times. V and J are TRBV20-1 and TRBJ1-6; 8 bases are shared with TRBD1. The CDR3 length is 14 residues. V gave up 5 bases and J gave up 5 bases; unmatched junction bases: 5. Germline values: CDR1 DFQATT, CDR2 SNEGSKA (reference sequence). CDR3 residues: CSAPDRGNNSPLHF. The CDR3 nucleotides are TGCAGTGCTCCCGACAGGGGCAATAATTCACCCCTCCACTTT.

V gene TRBV6-1 combines with J gene TRBJ2-2; TRBD2 might be the D (7 bases). Germline CDR1 and CDR2: MNHNS and SASEGT. The V end was cut by 6 bases, the J end by 5 bases, with 16 bases between. The CDR3 contains 15 residues. As DNA, the CDR3 is TGTGCCAGCAGCCGCGGGGGCCCCGGGACCGGGGAGCTGTTTTTT. It is translated as CASSRGGPGTGELFF.

This clonotype occurred many times. The rearrangement joins TRBV29-1 to TRBJ2-3, with D unresolved. The V end lost 5 bases, the J end lost 3 bases, and 12 bases lay between the germline ends. CDR1 SQVTM and CDR2 ANQGSEA come from the germline V gene. The CDR3 has 13 amino acids. The DNA of the CDR3 is TGCAGCGTTCCCTCTTGGGGTACAGATACGCAGTATTTT. The encoded protein is CSVPSWGTDTQYF.

This clonotype appeared a few times. The chain combines TRBV6-5 with TRBJ2-1; 7 positions agree with TRBD1. The CDR3 has 16 residues. Germline lookup yields CDR1 MNHEY and CDR2 SVGAGI. With 0 bases clipped from V and 10 bases from J, the junction kept 12 bases outside the gene matches. The CDR3 bases are TGTGCCAGCAGTTACTCGAACCAGGGGGTCTTAAGAGAGCAGTTCTTC. It is translated as CASSYSNQGVLREQFF.

This clonotype was seen more than once but under ten times. The genes are TRBV10-2 and TRBJ2-1, with 14 positions matching TRBD2. V was pared by 9 bases and J by 6 bases, with 4 bases of the junction left unmatched. This CDR3 is 14 amino acids long. CDR1 is WSHSY and CDR2 is SAAADI in the germline V gene. DNA of the CDR3: TGCGCCAGTGATGGACTAGCGGGGGGCAATGAGCAGTTCTTC. Translating it yields CASDGLAGGNEQFF.

The chain joins TRBV4-3 to TRBJ1-6; D call uncertain. Germline V CDR1 and CDR2: LGHNA, YSLEER. Trimming removed 1 base from V and 7 bases from J, with 11 bases in between. The CDR3 is 15 amino acids. The CDR3 is CASSQVPSENSPLHF. CDR3 nucleotide sequence: TGCGCCAGCAGCCAAGTACCCAGTGAGAATTCACCCCTCCACTTT.

The rearrangement links TRBV4-1 to TRBJ2-7; D may be TRBD1 (6 bases). Germline CDR1 and CDR2: MGHRA and YSYEKL. The CDR3 extends over 17 amino acids. Trimming took 5 bases from V and 5 from J, leaving 25 bases between them. For the CDR3, the DNA is TGCGCCAGCAGCACCCACTACAGGGCTAGGCCGGGACACGAGCAGTACGTC. It translates to CASSTHYRARPGHEQYV.

The table lists this clonotype with many counts. The junction shows a germline mismatch at one end, possibly a read error. The chain joins TRBV7-8 to TRBJ1-1; possible D gene TRBD1, 5 bases. Germline V gene lookup returns CDR1 SGHVS and CDR2 FQNEAQ. This CDR3 is 14 amino acids long. In nucleotides, the CDR3 is TGTGCCAGCAGTTTAGCAGGGTCGAACACTGAAGCTTTCTTT. It translates to CASSLAGSNTEAFF.

This clonotype was seen only a few times. The chain recombines TRBV28 with TRBJ2-5; D is ambiguous. Germline-derived CDR1 and CDR2 are MDHEN and SYDVKM. This CDR3 is 15 amino acids long. Trimming removed 2 bases at V and 6 bases at J, with 16 bases between. CDR3: CASSLGSAWGKTQYF. The CDR3, as DNA: TGTGCCAGCAGTTTAGGCTCGGCGTGGGGAAAGACCCAGTACTTC.